This is a list of T cell receptor beta chains from one sample in a study of blood T cell repertoires in COVID-19. The method was immunoSEQ multiplex PCR; TCRdb's version includes in-frame clones alone and lacks a portion of them. The table includes approximately 300,000 clones, 89% detected once. The material sequenced was peripheral blood. The receptors shown here come from a man aged 18-30 years who had recovered from COVID-19. Both conserved end residues are part of each CDR3. A D gene is named only where the DNA matches it firmly. Clone size is stated in some rows and not others, as once, few, many or a class when expanded.

d_gene	v_gene	abundance	j_gene	CDR3aa	CDR3nt
TRBD2	TRBV5-4	.	TRBJ2-1	CASSLSGLGDNEQFF	TGTGCCAGCAGCTTGTCCGGACTAGGGGATAATGAGCAGTTCTTC
.	TRBV4-1	few	TRBJ1-2	CASSHAGAHYGYTF	TGCGCCAGCAGCCATGCAGGGGCCCACTATGGCTACACCTTC
.	TRBV3-1/TRBV3-2	.	TRBJ2-7	CASSPAGVYEQYF	TGTGCCAGCAGCCCTGCTGGAGTCTACGAGCAGTACTTC
TRBD1	TRBV5-1	once	TRBJ2-3	CASDPGQGSDTQYF	TGCGCCAGTGATCCGGGACAGGGATCCGATACGCAGTATTTT
TRBD1	TRBV19	.	TRBJ2-6	CASSPWVQGAGANVLTF	TGTGCCAGTAGCCCGTGGGTTCAGGGGGCTGGGGCCAACGTCCTGACTTTC
.	TRBV2	.	TRBJ2-5	CASTEAEVAAKETQYF	TGTGCCAGCACCGAAGCGGAGGTAGCGGCCAAAGAGACCCAGTACTTC
TRBD2	TRBV7-9	.	TRBJ2-3	CASSSGTSGSSTDTQYF	TGTGCCAGCAGCTCCGGGACTAGCGGGAGTTCCACAGATACGCAGTATTTT
TRBD2	TRBV6-5	.	TRBJ2-3	CASGGGASGTQYF	TGTGCCAGCGGAGGTGGGGCTAGCGGTACGCAGTATTTT
TRBD1	TRBV6-5	.	TRBJ1-5	CATGTGGYSNQPQHF	TGTGCCACCGGGACAGGCGGCTATAGCAATCAGCCCCAGCATTTT
.	TRBV15	once	TRBJ2-4	CATSREVTDIQYF	TGTGCCACCAGCAGAGAGGTTACGGACATTCAGTACTTC
.	TRBV4-2	.	TRBJ1-3	CASSPQGIGGNTIYF	TGTGCCAGCAGCCCTCAGGGGATAGGCGGAAACACCATATATTTT
TRBD1	TRBV7-9	once	TRBJ2-5	CASSLGPGQGETQYF	TGTGCCAGCAGCTTAGGGCCGGGACAGGGAGAGACCCAGTACTTC
TRBD1	TRBV29-1	few	TRBJ2-3	CSVERDRGTDTQYF	TGCAGCGTTGAAAGGGACAGAGGCACAGATACGCAGTATTTT
TRBD2	TRBV13	.	TRBJ2-5	CASSPYPTSGEETQYF	TGTGCCAGCAGCCCGTATCCGACTAGCGGAGAAGAGACCCAGTACTTC
.	TRBV2	.	TRBJ1-5	CASNPRGTEGNQPQHF	TGTGCCAGCAACCCCCGGGGGACGGAGGGCAATCAGCCCCAGCATTTT
TRBD1	TRBV11-3	.	TRBJ2-7	CASSLVQDRVYEQYF	TGTGCCAGCAGCTTAGTTCAGGACAGGGTATACGAGCAGTACTTC
TRBD1	TRBV14	.	TRBJ2-1	CASSHSGTGASLYNEQFF	TGTGCCAGCAGCCACTCCGGGACAGGGGCCTCCCTCTACAATGAGCAGTTCTTC
TRBD2	TRBV5-1	many	TRBJ2-1	CASSLDSGGYNEQFF	TGCGCCAGCAGCTTGGATAGCGGGGGTTACAATGAGCAGTTCTTC